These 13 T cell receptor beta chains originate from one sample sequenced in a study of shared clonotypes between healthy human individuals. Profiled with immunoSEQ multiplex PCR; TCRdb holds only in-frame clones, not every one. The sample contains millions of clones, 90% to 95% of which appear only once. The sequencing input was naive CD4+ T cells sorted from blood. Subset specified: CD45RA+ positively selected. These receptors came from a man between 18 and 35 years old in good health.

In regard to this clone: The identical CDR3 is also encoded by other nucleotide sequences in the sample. As DNA, the CDR3 is TGTGCCAGCAGCGTTGGTCCGAGCTCCTACAATGAGCAGTTCTTC. Its translation: CASSVGPSSYNEQFF. This rearrangement joins TRBV9 to TRBJ2-1; D is uncertain. The CDR3 runs 15 residues. The germline V gene has CDR1 SGDLS and CDR2 YYNGEE. Trimming left V 2 bases short and J 0 bases short, with 9 bases between.

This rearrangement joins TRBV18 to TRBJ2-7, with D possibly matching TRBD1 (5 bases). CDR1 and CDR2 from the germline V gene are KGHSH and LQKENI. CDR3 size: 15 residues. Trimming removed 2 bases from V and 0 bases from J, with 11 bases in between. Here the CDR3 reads CASSPTQANSYEQYF. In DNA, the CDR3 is TGTGCCAGCTCACCAACACAGGCGAACTCCTACGAGCAGTACTTC.

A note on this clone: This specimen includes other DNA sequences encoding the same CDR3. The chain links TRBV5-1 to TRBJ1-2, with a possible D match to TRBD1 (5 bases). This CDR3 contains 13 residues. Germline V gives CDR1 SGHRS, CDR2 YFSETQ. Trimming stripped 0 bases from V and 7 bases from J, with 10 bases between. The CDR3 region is CASSLAGGGGYTF. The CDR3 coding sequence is TGCGCCAGCAGCTTGGCCGGGGGTGGTGGCTACACCTTC.

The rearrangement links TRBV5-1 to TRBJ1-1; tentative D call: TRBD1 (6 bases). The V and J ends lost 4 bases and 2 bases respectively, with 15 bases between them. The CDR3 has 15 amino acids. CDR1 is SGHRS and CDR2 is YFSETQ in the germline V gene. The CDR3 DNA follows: TGCGCCAGCAGCCGCCGAGAGGGGACAAACACTGAAGCTTTCTTT. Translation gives CASSRREGTNTEAFF.

CDR3 coding DNA: TGTGCCAGCAGCAACGGGACAGGGGGAAACTACGAGCAGTACTTC. Translation gives CASSNGTGGNYEQYF. V and J are TRBV11-2 and TRBJ2-7; 11 positions agree with TRBD1. J was trimmed by 3 bases and V by 5 bases; bases with no gene match: 6. The germline CDR1 and CDR2 sequences are SGHAT and FQNNGV. CDR3 length: 15 residues.

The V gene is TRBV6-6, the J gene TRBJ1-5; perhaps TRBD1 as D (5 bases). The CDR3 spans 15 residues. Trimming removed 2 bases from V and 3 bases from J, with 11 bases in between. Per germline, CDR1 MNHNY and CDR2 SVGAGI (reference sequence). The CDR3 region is CASSYGDRLNQPQHF. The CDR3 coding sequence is TGTGCCAGCAGTTACGGAGACAGACTCAATCAGCCCCAGCATTTT.

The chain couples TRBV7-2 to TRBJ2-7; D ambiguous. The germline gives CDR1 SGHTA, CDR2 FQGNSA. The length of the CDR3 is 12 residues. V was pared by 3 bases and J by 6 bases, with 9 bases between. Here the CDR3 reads CASSFSVTEQYF. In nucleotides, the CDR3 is TGTGCCAGCAGCTTCTCCGTTACCGAGCAGTACTTC.

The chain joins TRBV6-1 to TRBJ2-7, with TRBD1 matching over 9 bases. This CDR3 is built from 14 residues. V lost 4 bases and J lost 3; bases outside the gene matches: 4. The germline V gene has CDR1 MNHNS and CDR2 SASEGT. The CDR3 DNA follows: TGTGCCAGCAGTGTACGGACAGGGGACTACGAGCAGTACTTC. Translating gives CASSVRTGDYEQYF.

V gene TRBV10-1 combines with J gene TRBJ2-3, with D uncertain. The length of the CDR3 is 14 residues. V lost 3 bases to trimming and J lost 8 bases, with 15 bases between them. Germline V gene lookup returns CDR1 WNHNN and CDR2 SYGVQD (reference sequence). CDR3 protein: CASSDNAVYGTQYF. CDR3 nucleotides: TGCGCCAGCAGTGATAACGCTGTCTACGGTACGCAGTATTTT.

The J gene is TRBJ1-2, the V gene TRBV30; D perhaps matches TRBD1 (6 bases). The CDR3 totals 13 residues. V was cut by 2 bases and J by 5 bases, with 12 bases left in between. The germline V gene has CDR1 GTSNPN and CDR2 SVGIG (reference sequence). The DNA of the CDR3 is TGTGCCTGGAGTTTGGGACACATATATGGCTACACCTTC. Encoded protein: CAWSLGHIYGYTF.

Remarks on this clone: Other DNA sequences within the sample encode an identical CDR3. The chain's CDR3 is CASSLVTGVNTEAFF. The CDR3, as DNA: TGTGCCAGCAGCTTAGTTACAGGGGTGAACACTGAAGCTTTCTTT. This chain uses TRBV7-2 with TRBJ1-1, with TRBD1 identical over 7 bases. J gave up 0 bases and V 1 base, and 2 bases lay outside the gene matches. The CDR3 covers 15 residues. Germline V CDR1 and CDR2: SGHTA, FQGNSA.

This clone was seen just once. DNA of the CDR3: TGTGCCAGCAGTTTAGGTCAGGGGATCGCCTACGAGCAGTACTTC. It yields the protein CASSLGQGIAYEQYF. V usage is TRBV27 and J usage is TRBJ2-7; D is perhaps TRBD1 (6 bases). The V gene's germline CDR1 is MNHEY and CDR2 SMNVEV (reference sequence). The CDR3 has 15 amino acids. The V and J ends lost 2 bases and 2 bases respectively, with 13 bases between them.

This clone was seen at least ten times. The CDR3 region is CASSADSTSYEQYF. The CDR3, as DNA: TGCGCCAGCAGCGCTGACAGTACCTCCTACGAGCAGTACTTC. The chain has TRBV5-1 and TRBJ2-7; D perhaps matches TRBD1 (5 bases). The length of the CDR3 is 14 residues. CDR1 is SGHRS and CDR2 is YFSETQ in the germline V gene. The germline V and J ends were trimmed by 4 bases and 0 bases, with 11 bases remaining between them.